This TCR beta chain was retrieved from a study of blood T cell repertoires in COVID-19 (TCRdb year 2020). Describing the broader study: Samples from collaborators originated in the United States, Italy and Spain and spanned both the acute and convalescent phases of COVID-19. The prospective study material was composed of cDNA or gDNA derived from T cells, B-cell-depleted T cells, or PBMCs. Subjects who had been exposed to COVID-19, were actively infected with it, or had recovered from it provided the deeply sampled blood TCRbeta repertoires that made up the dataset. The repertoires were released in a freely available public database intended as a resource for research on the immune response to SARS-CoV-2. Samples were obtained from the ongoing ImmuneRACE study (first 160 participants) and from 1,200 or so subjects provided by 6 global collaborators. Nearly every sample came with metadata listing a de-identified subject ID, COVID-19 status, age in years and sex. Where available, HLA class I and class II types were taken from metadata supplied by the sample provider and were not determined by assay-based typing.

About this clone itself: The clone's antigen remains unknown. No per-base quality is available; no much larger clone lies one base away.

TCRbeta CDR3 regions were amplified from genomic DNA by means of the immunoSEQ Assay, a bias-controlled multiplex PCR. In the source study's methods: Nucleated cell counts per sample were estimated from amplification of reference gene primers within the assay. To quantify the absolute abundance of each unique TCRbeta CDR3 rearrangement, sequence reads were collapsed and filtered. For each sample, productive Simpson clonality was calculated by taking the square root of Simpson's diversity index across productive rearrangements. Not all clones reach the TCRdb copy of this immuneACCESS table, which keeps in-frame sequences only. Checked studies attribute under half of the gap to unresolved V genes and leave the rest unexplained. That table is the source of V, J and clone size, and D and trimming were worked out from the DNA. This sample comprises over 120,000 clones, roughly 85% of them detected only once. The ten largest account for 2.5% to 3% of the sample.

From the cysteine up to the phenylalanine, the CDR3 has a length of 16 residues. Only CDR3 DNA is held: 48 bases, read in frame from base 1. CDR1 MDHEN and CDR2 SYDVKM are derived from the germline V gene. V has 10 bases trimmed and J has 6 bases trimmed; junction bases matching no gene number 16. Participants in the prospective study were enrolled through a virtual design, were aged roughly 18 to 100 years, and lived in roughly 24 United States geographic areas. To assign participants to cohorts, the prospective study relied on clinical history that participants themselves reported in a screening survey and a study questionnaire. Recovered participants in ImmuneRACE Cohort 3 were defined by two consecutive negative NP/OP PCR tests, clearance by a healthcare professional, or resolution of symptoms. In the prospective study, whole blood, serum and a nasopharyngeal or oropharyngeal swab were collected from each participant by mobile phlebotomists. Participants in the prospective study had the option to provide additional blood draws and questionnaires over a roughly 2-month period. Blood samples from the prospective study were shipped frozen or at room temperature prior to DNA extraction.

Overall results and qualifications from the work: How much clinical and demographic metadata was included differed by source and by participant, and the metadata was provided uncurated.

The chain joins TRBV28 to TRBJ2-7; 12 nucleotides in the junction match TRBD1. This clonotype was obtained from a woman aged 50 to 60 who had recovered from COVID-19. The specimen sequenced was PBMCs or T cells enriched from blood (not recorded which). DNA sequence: TGTGCCACTACGTTCCGTTGGGGGACAGGGGGCGTCGAGCAGTACTTC. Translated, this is CATTFRWGTGGVEQYF.